The rows below give T cell receptor beta chains drawn from one sample of a study of cytomegalovirus exposure and HLA in healthy donors. Only in-frame clones appear in the TCRdb table, and some are missing; sequencing was by immunoSEQ multiplex PCR. The sample consists of 100,000 to 150,000 clones, 85% to 90% of them appearing once. The material sequenced was PBMCs. Source of these receptors: a woman aged 25 to 45 in good health and CMV-seronegative. The CDR3 runs from the conserved cysteine through the conserved F or W. A D gene is named only where the DNA matches it firmly. Not all rows give a size; the values are once, few, many and, for expanded clones, a class.

d_gene | j_gene | abundance | v_gene | CDR3nt | CDR3aa
TRBD1 | TRBJ1-2 | - | TRBV4-1 | TGCGCCAGCAGCCAAGATGAGGGGGCGGACTATGGCTACACCTTC | CASSQDEGADYGYTF
- | TRBJ1-1 | - | TRBV11-3 | TGTGCCAGCAGGTACGGGACTGAAGCTTTCTTT | CASRYGTEAFF
TRBD2 | TRBJ2-4 | - | TRBV6-1 | TGTGCCAGCAGTGAACCCTCCGGACTAGCGGGGGCCCCGGGCAAAAACATTCAGTACTTC | CASSEPSGLAGAPGKNIQYF
- | TRBJ1-4 | few | TRBV5-1 | TGCGCCAGCAGCTTGGTTGCCGGAGAAAATGAAAAACTGTTTTTT | CASSLVAGENEKLFF
- | TRBJ1-1 | - | TRBV6-5 | TGTGCCAGCAGTTCCCGACCCTCGCGGGCTGACACTGAAGCTTTCTTT | CASSSRPSRADTEAFF
TRBD1 | TRBJ1-2 | few | TRBV2 | TGTGCCAGCAAGGGGGACAGGGGGCCCGCTGGCTACACCTTC | CASKGDRGPAGYTF
- | TRBJ2-7 | - | TRBV19 | TGTGCCAGTAGCCTCGACAGCTCCTACGAGCAGTACTTC | CASSLDSSYEQYF
TRBD1 | TRBJ1-1 | - | TRBV19 | TGTGCCAGCACATGGGACAGGGTTGGCACTGAAGCTTTCTTT | CASTWDRVGTEAFF
TRBD2 | TRBJ2-1 | - | TRBV18 | TGTGCCAGCTCACCGACCTATAGCGGGGGGGCCTCTGAGCAGTTCTTC | CASSPTYSGGASEQFF
- | TRBJ2-3 | few | TRBV10-3 | TGTGCCATCAGCAAGACAGCCGATACGCAGTATTTT | CAISKTADTQYF
- | TRBJ2-5 | - | TRBV6-1 | TGTGCCAGCAGGGAGGGCAGGGCGTTTCTGGAGACCCAGTACTTC | CASREGRAFLETQYF
TRBD1 | TRBJ1-1 | - | TRBV5-6 | TGTGCCAGCAGCAGACAGGGTGGCACTGAAGCTTTCTTT | CASSRQGGTEAFF
- | TRBJ1-4 | - | TRBV6-5 | TGTGCCAGCAGTTACTTACCAGGGGCAACTAATGAAAAACTGTTTTTT | CASSYLPGATNEKLFF
- | TRBJ1-2 | - | TRBV9 | TGTGCCAGCAGCTTGGGGGGGTACTATGGCTACACCTTC | CASSLGGYYGYTF
TRBD2 | TRBJ2-1 | - | TRBV7-2 | TGTGCCAGCAGCCAAATAGCGGGTGTACTCAATGAGCAGTTCTTC | CASSQIAGVLNEQFF
- | TRBJ1-6 | - | TRBV4-2 | TGTGCCAGCAGCCAGAGGGTTGGGAATTCACCCCTCCACTTT | CASSQRVGNSPLHF
- | TRBJ2-1 | few | TRBV6-1 | TGTGCCAGCAGTCAGGCTAAGGATGAGCAGTTCTTC | CASSQAKDEQFF
- | TRBJ1-5 | - | TRBV7-8 | TGTGCCAGCAGCTTAAGGGAGAGCAATCAGCCCCAGCATTTT | CASSLRESNQPQHF
- | TRBJ1-2 | - | TRBV6-5 | TGTGCCAGCAGTTACCTGGGGGCCGGTAGTGGCTACACCTTC | CASSYLGAGSGYTF
TRBD2 | TRBJ2-7 | - | TRBV27 | TGTGCCAGTCGGGCAGCGGGGGGGACCTACGAGCAGTACTTC | CASRAAGGTYEQYF
TRBD1 | TRBJ2-3 | few | TRBV18 | TGTGCCAGCTCCATGGGACAGGTGGGCGCAGATACGCAGTATTTT | CASSMGQVGADTQYF
TRBD2 | TRBJ2-3 | - | TRBV30 | TGTGCCTGGAGCCCGGCGGGGGGGCCGCGGGATACGCAGTATTTT | CAWSPAGGPRDTQYF
TRBD1 | TRBJ2-2 | few | TRBV5-4 | TGTGCCAGCTCGGACAGGGAATCGGGGACCGGGGAGCTGTTTTTT | CASSDRESGTGELFF
- | TRBJ2-7 | - | TRBV27 | TGTGCCAGCAGTCCCAATTCCTACGAGCAGTACTTC | CASSPNSYEQYF
- | TRBJ1-1 | - | TRBV7-9 | TGTGCCAGCAGCCTGGGACACCTCCTCGGCTTT | CASSLGHLLGF
- | TRBJ2-3 | - | TRBV14 | TGTGCCAGCAGCCCCCCGGATAACAGGGCAGATACGCAGTATTTT | CASSPPDNRADTQYF
TRBD1 | TRBJ1-5 | - | TRBV19 | TGTGCCAGTAGTATAGACTTAAAATGGACAGGGCCTATTAGCAATCAGCCCCAGCATTTT | CASSIDLKWTGPISNQPQHF
TRBD1 | TRBJ2-3 | - | TRBV6-5 | TGTGCCAGCAGTTACTCCGGGACAGGGGTCGCAGATACGCAGTATTTT | CASSYSGTGVADTQYF
TRBD1 | TRBJ1-6 | - | TRBV2 | TGTGCCAGCGTCCGACAGGGGGCTGAGGGCTCACCCCTCCACTTT | CASVRQGAEGSPLHF
TRBD1 | TRBJ1-5 | - | TRBV7-6 | TGTGCCAGCAGCTTAGGGGACAGGGAAGATCAGCCCCAGCATTTT | CASSLGDREDQPQHF
- | TRBJ2-7 | - | TRBV5-1 | TGCGCCAGCAGCTTGACAGGGATTGGCTCCTACGAGCAGTACTTC | CASSLTGIGSYEQYF
- | TRBJ2-3 | - | TRBV11-2 | TGTGCCAGCAGCTTAGATCCGGGGGTGGATACGCAGTATTTT | CASSLDPGVDTQYF
- | TRBJ1-4 | - | TRBV29-1 | TGCAGCGTTGGCGTAACAGGATCAACTAATGAAAAACTGTTTTTT | CSVGVTGSTNEKLFF
TRBD1 | TRBJ2-1 | - | TRBV11-3 | TGTGCCAGCAGCTCGGACAGGTCCTCTTACTCCTACAATGAGCAGTTCTTC | CASSSDRSSYSYNEQFF
TRBD1 | TRBJ1-2 | - | TRBV14 | TGTGCCAGCAGCGGGATCAGGGGGAGGCCTAACTATGGCTACACCTTC | CASSGIRGRPNYGYTF
TRBD2 | TRBJ2-1 | - | TRBV10-1 | TGCGCCAGCAGTGAAACTAGCGGGGCTAATGAGCAGTTCTTC | CASSETSGANEQFF
- | TRBJ1-3 | once | TRBV4-1 | TGCGCCAGCAGCCAACCCAGGGTCGGAAACACCATATATTTT | CASSQPRVGNTIYF
TRBD1 | TRBJ2-3 | few | TRBV7-6 | TGTGCCAGCAGCTTAACTTCGGGACAGGTCACAGATACGCAGTATTTT | CASSLTSGQVTDTQYF
TRBD2 | TRBJ2-5 | - | TRBV5-1 | TGCGCCAGCAGCCTTAGCGGGGGCATCCAAGAGACCCAGTACTTC | CASSLSGGIQETQYF
TRBD2 | TRBJ2-5 | - | TRBV19 | TGTGCCAGTAGTACCTTGGCGGGGGGAGAGACCCAGTACTTC | CASSTLAGGETQYF
- | TRBJ1-4 | - | TRBV4-1 | TGCGCCAGCAGCCAAGAGGCAGGGCCGGGCGAAAAACTGTTTTTT | CASSQEAGPGEKLFF
- | TRBJ1-2 | - | TRBV5-4 | TGTGCCAGCAGCTGGGACACTAACTATGGCTACACCTTC | CASSWDTNYGYTF
TRBD1 | TRBJ2-7 | - | TRBV18 | TGTGCCAGCTCACCACGCCCGGGACAGGGCGACGAGCAGTACTTC | CASSPRPGQGDEQYF
- | TRBJ1-2 | - | TRBV10-1 | TGCGCCAGCAGTGTATCGGTTAACTATGGCTACACCTTC | CASSVSVNYGYTF
TRBD2 | TRBJ2-1 | once | TRBV18 | TGTGCCAGCTCACCCACAGCGGGGGGCTCCTACAATGAGCAGTTCTTC | CASSPTAGGSYNEQFF
TRBD1 | TRBJ2-7 | - | TRBV18 | TGTGCCAGCTCACCCAGGACAGGGTGGGACGAGCAGTACTTC | CASSPRTGWDEQYF
TRBD2 | TRBJ2-3 | - | TRBV7-9 | TGTGCCAGCAGCTTAGGGGTAGCGGGGAACACAGATACGCAGTATTTT | CASSLGVAGNTDTQYF
TRBD1 | TRBJ2-7 | - | TRBV11-3 | TGTGCCAGCACCCCCCGGGACAGGCGATACGAGCAGTACTTC | CASTPRDRRYEQYF
- | TRBJ1-4 | - | TRBV7-6 | TGTGCCAGCAGCCGGGGGGTAGGGGAAAAACTGTTTTTT | CASSRGVGEKLFF
- | TRBJ2-3 | once | TRBV6-1 | TGTGCCAGTGCGCCGGGTGGCACAGATACGCAGTATTTT | CASAPGGTDTQYF
- | TRBJ1-5 | - | TRBV7-6 | TGTGCCAGCAGCTCCTATGGCAATCAGCCCCAGCATTTT | CASSSYGNQPQHF
TRBD1 | TRBJ2-3 | - | TRBV2 | TGTGCCAGCAGTGTGGACAGGGGGCGCCTCACAGATACGCAGTATTTT | CASSVDRGRLTDTQYF
- | TRBJ1-2 | - | TRBV19 | TGTGCCAGTAGTGTGGGGGGGGCTAACTATGGCTACACCTTC | CASSVGGANYGYTF